This T cell receptor (beta chain) emerged from a study of blood T cell repertoires in COVID-19. Across the whole study: Material from acute and convalescent COVID-19 was sourced from the United States, Italy and Spain.

From germline, CDR1 is SGHRS and CDR2 YFSETQ. There are 15 residues in the CDR3. Trimming removed 0 bases from V and 7 bases from J, with 17 bases in between. Original processing methods: Reference gene primers were amplified, and this amplification served to estimate nucleated cell counts. Sequencing used immunoSEQ multiplex PCR; TCRdb keeps in-frame clones, though not all of them. V and J calls and clone size are as listed in that table; D and trimming were resolved from the DNA. Here the sample spans tens of thousands of clones, approximately 87% being singletons. The chain is built from TRBV5-1 and TRBJ2-7; possible D gene TRBD1, 6 bases. This receptor was taken from a man aged 55 to 69 with active or convalescent COVID-19. The material sequenced was peripheral blood. The CDR3 bases are TGCGCCAGCAGCTTGGAATCGGGACAAGCTAGGGAGCAGTACTTC. Translation gives CASSLESGQAREQYF.